This TCR beta chain was identified during a study of T cell clonotyping in hematopoietic cell transplantation (dated by TCRdb to the early 2020s). A note on the overall study: Recipient samples taken before transplant were obtained following cytoreduction. A total of 110 to 150 blood samples were gathered in the study from 30 to 40 consecutive transplant recipients along with their related donors. Recruitment of patients ran from late 2015 to early 2017, and follow-up continued until September 2020 or until death. Results and caveats for the whole study, not just this receptor: Only a small fraction of recipient repertoires overlapped donor repertoires, with over 97% appearing de novo at the given depth. The sample size was limited, and because cells were not sorted, the contributions of CD4 and CD8 repertoires could not be separated. Broader TCR repertoire diversity after transplant was predicted by Inverse Simpson Index values from donors and from recipients before transplant. After transplant, TCR diversity in recipients dropped, and pathologically expanded clonotypes climbed progressively between day 30 and day 180.

Concerning this clone itself: The antigen this receptor binds is unknown. Base quality data are lacking; no much larger clone is found one base away.

The immunoSEQ assay, a bias-controlled multiplex PCR with V- and J-specific primers, was used to amplify TCR beta CDR3 regions from genomic DNA. A second PCR step added a proprietary barcode and Illumina adapter sequences to the CDR3 amplicons. CDR3 libraries were sequenced on an Illumina MiSeq instrument. The paper's processing steps were these. Export and quality control were handled in immunoSEQ Analyzer 3.0, while downstream analyses relied on R Bioconductor and Immunarch. Only productive rearrangements within the normalized downsampled data set were used in the calculation of repertoire metrics. In the normalized cohort, clonotypes with more than 5 templates were defined as pathologically expanded. Repertoire diversity was measured with the Inverse Simpson Index. CMV-specificity analyses were carried out on the non-normalized data set to capture all clonotypes. What TCRdb holds here is the immuneACCESS table cut down to in-frame rearrangements. Part of the clones is not present; checked against another copy, under half of the missing clones reflect an unresolved V gene, and the others are unexplained. The D gene and trimming were derived from the DNA, and the V and J assignments and clone size from that table. The sample table records 5,000 to 6,000 clones; 85% of these occur just once. The leading ten clones occupy around 4% of the sample.

What the time point label conveys for this sample: recipient sample about 28 days before transplant, after cytoreduction. Blood samples were obtained from recipients approximately 28 days before transplant and at days 30, 100 and 180 after transplant. Using Nuclei Lysis Solution, genomic DNA was extracted from unfractionated peripheral blood mononuclear cells that were either fresh or cryopreserved. The cysteine opens and the phenylalanine closes a CDR3 of 14 amino acids. The read is trimmed to its CDR3 DNA, 42 bases read in frame from base 1. The germline V gene supplies CDR1 SGHVS and CDR2 FQNEAQ. V is trimmed back by 8 bases and J by 1 base, and the junction contains 6 bases that no gene match accounts for.

The chain joins TRBV7-8 to TRBJ2-5; 8 central bases correspond to TRBD2. Sequences were derived from peripheral blood mononuclear cells, sampled before stem cell transplant. The TCR was taken from a man aged 60 to 75 with acute myeloid leukemia. Some clones in this sample may be carry-over from other donors' samples. CDR3 reads: CASGTRIAQETQYF. The DNA sequence is given as TGTGCCAGCGGGACTAGGATCGCCCAAGAGACCCAGTACTTC.